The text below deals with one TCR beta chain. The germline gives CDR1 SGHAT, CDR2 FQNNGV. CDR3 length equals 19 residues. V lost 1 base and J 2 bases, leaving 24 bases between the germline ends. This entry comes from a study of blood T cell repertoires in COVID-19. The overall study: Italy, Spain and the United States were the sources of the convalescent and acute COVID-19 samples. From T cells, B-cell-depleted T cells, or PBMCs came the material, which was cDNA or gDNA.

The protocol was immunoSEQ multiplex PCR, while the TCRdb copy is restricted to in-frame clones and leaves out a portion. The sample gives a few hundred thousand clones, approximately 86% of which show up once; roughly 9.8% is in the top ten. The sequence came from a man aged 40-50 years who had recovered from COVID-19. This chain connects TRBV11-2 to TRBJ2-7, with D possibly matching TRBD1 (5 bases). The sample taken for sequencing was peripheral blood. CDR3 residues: CASSLGAFRGGYVPYEQYF. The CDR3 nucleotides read TGTGCCAGCAGCTTAGGTGCTTTTAGGGGTGGGTACGTACCCTACGAGCAGTACTTC.